Listed below are T cell receptor beta chains from one sample, sequenced in a study of long-term antiretroviral therapy in people with HIV. Clones were sequenced by immunoSEQ multiplex PCR, and TCRdb holds only the in-frame ones, with some missing. The table lists fewer than 20,000 clones, 75% to 85% of them singletons. The sample was unsorted PBMCs, taken 0.3 years before starting antiretroviral therapy. The receptors come from a middle-aged man with HIV. Both conserved end residues are part of each CDR3. A row's size may be missing; if present it is once, few, many or a size class.

NA,TRBV18,TRBJ2-4,CASSSSGALKVQYF
NA,TRBV15,TRBJ2-5,CATSPLGVSETQYF
NA,TRBV19,TRBJ1-1,CATTTGMNTEAFF
NA,TRBV7-3,TRBJ2-1,CASSLTENNEQFF
NA,TRBV5-1,TRBJ2-7,CASSLRTGVGEQYF
NA,TRBV15,TRBJ1-5,CATSRDPDSNQPQHF
few,TRBV7-9,TRBJ2-7,CASSLGIWDRRVDEQYF
NA,TRBV27,TRBJ2-1,CASSLLAGGQLNEQFF
NA,TRBV7-2,TRBJ1-1,CASSLGWDGGTEAFF
NA,TRBV29-1,TRBJ2-1,CSVVRGNEQFF
NA,TRBV19,TRBJ1-4,CASTLREKLFF
NA,TRBV7-2,TRBJ1-6,CASSSVGSPLHF
NA,TRBV6-5,TRBJ2-1,CASSYSSQGEQFF
NA,TRBV18,TRBJ1-3,CASSPPPLSGNTIYF
NA,TRBV6-1,TRBJ2-7,CASSESERTEQYF